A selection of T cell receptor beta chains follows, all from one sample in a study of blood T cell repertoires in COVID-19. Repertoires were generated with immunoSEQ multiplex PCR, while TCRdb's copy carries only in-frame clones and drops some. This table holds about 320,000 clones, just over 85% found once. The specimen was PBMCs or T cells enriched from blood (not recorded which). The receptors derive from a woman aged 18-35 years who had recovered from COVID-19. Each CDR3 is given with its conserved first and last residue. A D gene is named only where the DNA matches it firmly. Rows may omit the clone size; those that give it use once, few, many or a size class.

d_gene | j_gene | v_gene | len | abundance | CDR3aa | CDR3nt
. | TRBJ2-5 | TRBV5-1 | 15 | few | CASSLVADPKETQYF | TGCGCCAGCAGCTTGGTAGCGGACCCAAAAGAGACCCAGTACTTC
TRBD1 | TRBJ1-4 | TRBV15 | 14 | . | CATSMGQNNEKLFF | TGTGCCACCAGCATGGGACAGAATAATGAAAAACTGTTTTTT
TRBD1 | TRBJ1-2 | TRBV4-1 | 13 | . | CASRDRVNYGYTF | TGCGCCAGCCGGGACAGGGTGAATTATGGCTACACCTTC
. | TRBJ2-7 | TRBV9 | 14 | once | CASTQGPQSYEQYF | TGTGCCAGCACTCAGGGTCCCCAATCCTACGAGCAGTACTTC
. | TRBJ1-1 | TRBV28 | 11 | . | CASSLSWAAFF | TGTGCCAGCAGTCTCAGCTGGGCAGCTTTCTTT
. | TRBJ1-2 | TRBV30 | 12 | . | CAWSVPGLGYTF | TGTGCCTGGAGTGTACCGGGGTTAGGCTACACCTTC
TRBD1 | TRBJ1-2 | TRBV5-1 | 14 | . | CASSLGQGSGGYTF | TGCGCCAGCAGCTTAGGACAGGGCTCAGGAGGCTACACCTTC
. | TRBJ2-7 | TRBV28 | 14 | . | CASSFRDISYEQYF | TGTGCCAGCAGTTTCCGGGACATCTCCTACGAGCAGTACTTC
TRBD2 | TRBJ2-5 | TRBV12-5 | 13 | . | CASGSGGGGTQYF | TGTGCTAGTGGTTCGGGGGGTGGCGGGACCCAGTACTTC
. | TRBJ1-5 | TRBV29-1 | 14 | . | CSVEVQGNNQPQHF | TGCAGCGTTGAGGTACAGGGTAACAATCAGCCCCAGCATTTT
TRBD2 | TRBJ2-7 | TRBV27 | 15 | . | CASSLAGGGGYEQYF | TGTGCCAGCAGTCTGGCGGGAGGGGGGGGCTACGAGCAGTACTTC
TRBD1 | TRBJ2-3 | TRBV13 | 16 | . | CASSNSGTGVSDTQYF | TGTGCCAGCAGCAACTCCGGGACAGGGGTGTCGGATACGCAGTATTTT
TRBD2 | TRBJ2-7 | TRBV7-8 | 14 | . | CASRAGGPSYEQYF | TGTGCCAGCAGAGCGGGGGGGCCCTCCTACGAGCAGTACTTC